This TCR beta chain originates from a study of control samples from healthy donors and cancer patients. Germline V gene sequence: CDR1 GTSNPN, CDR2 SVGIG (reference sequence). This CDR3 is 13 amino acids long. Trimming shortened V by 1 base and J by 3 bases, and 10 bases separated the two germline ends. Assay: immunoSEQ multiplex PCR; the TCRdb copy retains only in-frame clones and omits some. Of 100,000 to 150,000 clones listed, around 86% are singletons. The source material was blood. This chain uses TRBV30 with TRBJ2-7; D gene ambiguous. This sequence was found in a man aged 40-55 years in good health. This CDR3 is CAWSADTDYEQYF. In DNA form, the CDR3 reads TGTGCCTGGAGTGCTGACACCGACTACGAGCAGTACTTC.